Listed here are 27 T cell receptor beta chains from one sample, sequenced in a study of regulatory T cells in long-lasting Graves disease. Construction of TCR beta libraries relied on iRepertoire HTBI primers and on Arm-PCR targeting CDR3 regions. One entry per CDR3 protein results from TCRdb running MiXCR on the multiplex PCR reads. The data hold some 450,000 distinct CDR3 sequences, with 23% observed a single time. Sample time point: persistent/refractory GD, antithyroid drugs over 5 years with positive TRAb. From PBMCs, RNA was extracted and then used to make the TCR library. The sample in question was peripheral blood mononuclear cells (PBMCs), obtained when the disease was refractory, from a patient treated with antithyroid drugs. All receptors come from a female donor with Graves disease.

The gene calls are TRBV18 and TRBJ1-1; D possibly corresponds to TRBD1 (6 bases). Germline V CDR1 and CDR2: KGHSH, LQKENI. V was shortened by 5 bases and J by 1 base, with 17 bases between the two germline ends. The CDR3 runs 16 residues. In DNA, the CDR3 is TGTGCCAGCTCATCCTCGGAGGGGGGTTCGAACACTGAAGCTTTCTTT. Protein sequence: CASSSSEGGSNTEAFF.

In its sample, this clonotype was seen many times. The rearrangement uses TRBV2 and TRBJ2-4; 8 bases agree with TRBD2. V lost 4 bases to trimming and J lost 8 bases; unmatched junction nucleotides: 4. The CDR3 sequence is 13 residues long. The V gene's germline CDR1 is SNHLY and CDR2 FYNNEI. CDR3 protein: CASSGAGVDIQYF. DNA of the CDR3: TGTGCCAGCAGTGGAGCGGGAGTTGACATTCAGTACTTC.

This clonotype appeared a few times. This chain's CDR3 is CATSRLAGANYEQYF. CDR3 DNA sequence: TGTGCCACCAGCAGACTAGCGGGAGCGAACTACGAGCAGTACTTC. V usage is TRBV15 and J usage is TRBJ2-7, with 10 nucleotides matching TRBD2. CDR1 and CDR2 (germline): LNHNV, YYDKDF (reference sequence). The CDR3 sequence is 15 residues long. The V segment lost 2 bases and the J segment 3 bases; nucleotides outside the gene matches: 4.

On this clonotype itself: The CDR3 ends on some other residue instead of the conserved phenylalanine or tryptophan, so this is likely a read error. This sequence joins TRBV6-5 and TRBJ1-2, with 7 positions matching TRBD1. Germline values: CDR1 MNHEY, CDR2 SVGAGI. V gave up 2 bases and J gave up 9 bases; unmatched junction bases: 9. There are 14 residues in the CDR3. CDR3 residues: CASSYPRQGSSYTL. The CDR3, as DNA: TGTGCCAGCAGTTACCCCCGACAGGGATCGAGCTACACCCTC.

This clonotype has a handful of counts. CDR3 sequence (DNA): TGCGCCAGCAGCCTGGAGGGGACGGCTGAAGCTTTCTTT. Translating it yields CASSLEGTAEAFF. The chain recombines TRBV5-1 with TRBJ1-1; the D gene is possibly TRBD1 (5 bases). Per germline, CDR1 SGHRS and CDR2 YFSETQ. V was cut by 4 bases and J by 6 bases, with 13 bases left in between. This CDR3 has 13 amino acids. Supplemented by reference TRBV5-1 and TRBJ1-1, the full variable domain reads KAGVTQTPRYLIKTRGQQVTLSCSPISGHRSVSWYQQTPGQGLQFLFEYFSETQRNKGNFPGRFSGRQFSNSRSEMNVSTLELGDSALYLCASSLEGTAEAFFGQGTRLTVV.

The CDR3 DNA reads TGTGCCAGCAGCGTAGAAGCTAGCGGGACCTCCGATTTAGACATTCAGTACTTC. Amino acid sequence: CASSVEASGTSDLDIQYF. The chain employs TRBV9 and TRBJ2-4, with TRBD2 matching 9 bases. The CDR3 runs 18 residues. J lost 8 bases, V lost 0 bases, and 15 bases had no gene match. Germline V gene sequence: CDR1 SGDLS, CDR2 YYNGEE.

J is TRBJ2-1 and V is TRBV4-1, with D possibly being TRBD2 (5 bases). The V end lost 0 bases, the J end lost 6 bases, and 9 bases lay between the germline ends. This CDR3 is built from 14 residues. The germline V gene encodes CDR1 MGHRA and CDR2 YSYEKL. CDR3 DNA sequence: TGCGCCAGCAGCCAAGACGGGGTTGGCAATGAGCAGTTCTTC. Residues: CASSQDGVGNEQFF.

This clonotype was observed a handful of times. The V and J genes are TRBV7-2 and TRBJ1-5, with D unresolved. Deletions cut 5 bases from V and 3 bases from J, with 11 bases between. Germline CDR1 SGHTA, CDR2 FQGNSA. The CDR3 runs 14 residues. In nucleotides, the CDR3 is TGTGCCAGCAGCCCTCCCCAGCCCAATCAGCCCCAGCATTTT. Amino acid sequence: CASSPPQPNQPQHF.

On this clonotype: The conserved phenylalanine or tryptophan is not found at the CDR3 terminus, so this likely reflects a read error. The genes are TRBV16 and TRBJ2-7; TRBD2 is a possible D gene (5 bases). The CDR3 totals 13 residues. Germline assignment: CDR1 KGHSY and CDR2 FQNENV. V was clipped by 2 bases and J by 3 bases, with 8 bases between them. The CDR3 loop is CASSQKRGYEQYS. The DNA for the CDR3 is TGTGCCAGCAGCCAAAAACGGGGCTACGAGCAGTACTCC.

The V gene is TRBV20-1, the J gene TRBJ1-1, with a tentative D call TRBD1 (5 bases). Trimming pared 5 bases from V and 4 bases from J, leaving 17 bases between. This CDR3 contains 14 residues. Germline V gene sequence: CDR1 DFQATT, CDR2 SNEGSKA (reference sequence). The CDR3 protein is CSAFKTRRGTEAFF. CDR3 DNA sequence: TGCAGTGCTTTCAAGACCCGTAGGGGCACTGAAGCTTTCTTT.

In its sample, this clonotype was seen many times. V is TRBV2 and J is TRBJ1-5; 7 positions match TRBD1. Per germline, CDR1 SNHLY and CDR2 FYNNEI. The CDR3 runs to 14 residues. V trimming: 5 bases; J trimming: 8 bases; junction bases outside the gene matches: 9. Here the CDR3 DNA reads TGTGCCAGCAGTATACCGGGACAGAGTAAGCCCCAGCATTTT. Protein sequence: CASSIPGQSKPQHF.

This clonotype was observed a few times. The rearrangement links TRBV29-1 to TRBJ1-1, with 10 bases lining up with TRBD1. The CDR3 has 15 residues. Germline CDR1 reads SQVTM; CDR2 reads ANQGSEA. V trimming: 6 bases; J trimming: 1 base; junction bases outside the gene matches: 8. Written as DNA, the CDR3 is TGCAGCGTGGGCGGGACAGGGGCCGGGAACACTGAAGCTTTCTTT. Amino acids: CSVGGTGAGNTEAFF.

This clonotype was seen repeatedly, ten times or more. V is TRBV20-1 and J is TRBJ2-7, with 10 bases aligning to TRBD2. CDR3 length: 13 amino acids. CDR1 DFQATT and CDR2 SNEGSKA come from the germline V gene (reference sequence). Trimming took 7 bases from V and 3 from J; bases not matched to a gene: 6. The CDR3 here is CSDLPSGSYEQYF. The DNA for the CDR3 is TGCAGTGACCTCCCTAGCGGGAGCTACGAGCAGTACTTC.

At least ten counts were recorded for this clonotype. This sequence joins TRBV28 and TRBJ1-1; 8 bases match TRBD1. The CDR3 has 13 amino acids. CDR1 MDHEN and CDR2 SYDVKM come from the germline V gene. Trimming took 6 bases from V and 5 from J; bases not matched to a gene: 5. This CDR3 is CASRGDRITEAFF. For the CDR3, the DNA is TGTGCCAGCAGAGGGGACAGGATTACTGAAGCTTTCTTT. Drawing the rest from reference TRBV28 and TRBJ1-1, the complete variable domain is DVKVTQSSRYLVKRTGEKVFLECVQDMDHENMFWYRQDPGLGLRLIYFSYDVKMKEKGDIPEGYSVSREKKERFSLILESASTNQTSMYLCASRGDRITEAFFGQGTRLTVV.

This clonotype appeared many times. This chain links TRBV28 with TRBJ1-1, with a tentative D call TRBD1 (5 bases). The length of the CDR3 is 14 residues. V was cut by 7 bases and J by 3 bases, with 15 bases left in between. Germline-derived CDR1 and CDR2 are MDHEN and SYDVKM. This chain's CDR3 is CASNSGTADTEAFF. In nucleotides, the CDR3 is TGTGCCAGCAACTCTGGGACGGCGGACACTGAAGCTTTCTTT. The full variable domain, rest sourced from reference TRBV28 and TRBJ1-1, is DVKVTQSSRYLVKRTGEKVFLECVQDMDHENMFWYRQDPGLGLRLIYFSYDVKMKEKGDIPEGYSVSREKKERFSLILESASTNQTSMYLCASNSGTADTEAFFGQGTRLTVV.

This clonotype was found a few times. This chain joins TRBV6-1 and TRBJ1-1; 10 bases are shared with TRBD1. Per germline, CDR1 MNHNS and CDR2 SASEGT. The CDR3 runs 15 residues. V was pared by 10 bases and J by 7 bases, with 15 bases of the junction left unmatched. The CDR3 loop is CAILRDRGRYGEAFF. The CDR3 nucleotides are TGTGCCATTCTAAGGGACAGGGGAAGATATGGTGAAGCTTTCTTT.

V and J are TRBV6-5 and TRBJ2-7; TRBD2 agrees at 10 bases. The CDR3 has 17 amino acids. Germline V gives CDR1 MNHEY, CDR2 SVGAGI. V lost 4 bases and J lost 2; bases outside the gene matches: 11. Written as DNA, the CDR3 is TGTGCCAGCAGTTTTAGGACCGGGACTAGCGTACCCTACGAGCAGTACTTC. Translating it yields CASSFRTGTSVPYEQYF.

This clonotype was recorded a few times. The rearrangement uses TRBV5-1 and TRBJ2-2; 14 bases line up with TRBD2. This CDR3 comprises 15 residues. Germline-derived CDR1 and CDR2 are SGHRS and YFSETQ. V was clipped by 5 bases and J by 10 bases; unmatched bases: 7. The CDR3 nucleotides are TGCGCCAGCAGGGGACTAGCGGGAGTCGACGAGGAGCTGTTTTTT. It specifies CASRGLAGVDEELFF.

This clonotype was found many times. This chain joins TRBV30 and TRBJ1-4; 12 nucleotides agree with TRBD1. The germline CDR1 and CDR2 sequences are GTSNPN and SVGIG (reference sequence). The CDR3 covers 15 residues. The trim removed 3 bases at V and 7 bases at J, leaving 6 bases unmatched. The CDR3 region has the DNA TGTGCCTGGAGCTGGGGGACAGGGGGCAGTGAAAAACTGTTTTTT. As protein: CAWSWGTGGSEKLFF.

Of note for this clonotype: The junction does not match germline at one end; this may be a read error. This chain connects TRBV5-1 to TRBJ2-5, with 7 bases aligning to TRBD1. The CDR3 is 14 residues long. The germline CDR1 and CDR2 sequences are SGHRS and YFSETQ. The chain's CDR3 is CASSSGQFQETQYF. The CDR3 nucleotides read TGTGCCAGCAGCTCGGGACAGTTCCAAGAGACCCAGTACTTC.

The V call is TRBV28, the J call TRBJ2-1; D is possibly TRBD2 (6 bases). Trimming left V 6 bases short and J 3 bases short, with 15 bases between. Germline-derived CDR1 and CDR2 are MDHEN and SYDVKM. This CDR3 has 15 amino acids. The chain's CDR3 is CASSLGLADYNEQFF. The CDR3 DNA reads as TGTGCCAGCAGCCTGGGACTTGCGGACTACAATGAGCAGTTCTTC.

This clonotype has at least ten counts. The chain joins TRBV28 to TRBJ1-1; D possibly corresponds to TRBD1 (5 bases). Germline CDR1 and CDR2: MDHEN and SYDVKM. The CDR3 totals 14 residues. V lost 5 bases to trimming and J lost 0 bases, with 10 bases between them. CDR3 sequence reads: CASSQGALNTEAFF. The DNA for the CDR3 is TGTGCCAGCAGTCAGGGAGCCCTGAACACTGAAGCTTTCTTT.

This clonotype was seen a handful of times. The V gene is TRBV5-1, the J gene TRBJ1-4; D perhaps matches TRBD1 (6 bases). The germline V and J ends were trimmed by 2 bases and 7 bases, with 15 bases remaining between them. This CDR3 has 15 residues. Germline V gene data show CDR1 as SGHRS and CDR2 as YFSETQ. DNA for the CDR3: TGCGCCAGCAGCTTCGTAGGGGGGGGCATTGAAAAACTGTTTTTT. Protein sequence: CASSFVGGGIEKLFF.

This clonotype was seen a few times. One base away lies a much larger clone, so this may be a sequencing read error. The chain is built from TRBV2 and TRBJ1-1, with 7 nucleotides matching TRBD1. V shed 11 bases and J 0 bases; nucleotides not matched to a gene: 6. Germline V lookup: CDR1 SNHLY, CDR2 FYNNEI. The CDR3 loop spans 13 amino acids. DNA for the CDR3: TGTGCCGGCACCGGGACAGTGAACACTGAAGCTTTCTTT. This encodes CAGTGTVNTEAFF.

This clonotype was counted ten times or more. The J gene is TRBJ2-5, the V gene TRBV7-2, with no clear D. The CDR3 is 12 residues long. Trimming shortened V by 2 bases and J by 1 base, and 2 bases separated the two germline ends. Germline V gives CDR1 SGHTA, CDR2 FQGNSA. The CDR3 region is CASSLFQETQYF. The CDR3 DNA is TGTGCCAGCAGCTTATTCCAAGAGACCCAGTACTTC.

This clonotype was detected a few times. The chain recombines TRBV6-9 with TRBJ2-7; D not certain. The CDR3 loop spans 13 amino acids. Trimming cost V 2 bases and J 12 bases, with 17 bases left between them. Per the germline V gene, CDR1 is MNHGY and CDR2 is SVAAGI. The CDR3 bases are TGTGCCAGCAGTTATAGAGTCGGTGACCCCGGGTACTTC. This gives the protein CASSYRVGDPGYF.

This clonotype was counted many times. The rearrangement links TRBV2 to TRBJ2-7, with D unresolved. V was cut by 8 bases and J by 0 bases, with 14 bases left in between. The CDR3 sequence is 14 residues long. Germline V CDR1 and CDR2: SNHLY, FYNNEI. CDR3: CASGQAVSSYEQYF. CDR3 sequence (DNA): TGTGCCAGCGGTCAAGCAGTGAGCTCCTACGAGCAGTACTTC.